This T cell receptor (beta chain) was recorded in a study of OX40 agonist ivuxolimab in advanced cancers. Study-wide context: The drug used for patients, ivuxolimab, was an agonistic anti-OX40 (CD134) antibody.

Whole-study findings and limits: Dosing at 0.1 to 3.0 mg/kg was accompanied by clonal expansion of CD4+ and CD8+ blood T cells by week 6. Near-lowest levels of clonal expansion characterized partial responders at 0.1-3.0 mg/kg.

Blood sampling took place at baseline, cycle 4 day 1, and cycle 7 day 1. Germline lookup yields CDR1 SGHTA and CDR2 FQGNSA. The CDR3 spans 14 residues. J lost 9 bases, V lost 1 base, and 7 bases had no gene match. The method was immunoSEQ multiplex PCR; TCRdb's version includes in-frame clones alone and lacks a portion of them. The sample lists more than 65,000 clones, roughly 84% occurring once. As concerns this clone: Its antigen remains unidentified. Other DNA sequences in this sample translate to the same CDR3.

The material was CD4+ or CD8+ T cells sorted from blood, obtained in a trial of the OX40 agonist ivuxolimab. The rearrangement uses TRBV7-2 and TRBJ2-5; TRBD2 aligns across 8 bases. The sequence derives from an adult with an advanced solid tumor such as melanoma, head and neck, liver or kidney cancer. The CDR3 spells CASSLVSGGAAQYF. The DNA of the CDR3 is TGTGCCAGCAGCTTAGTGTCGGGAGGGGCGGCCCAGTACTTC.